Listed here are 13 T cell receptor beta chains from one sample, sequenced in a study of naive and memory T cell subsets. An equimolar mix of two oligonucleotides served as the beta constant-region primer for TRBC1 and TRBC2. TCRdb passed the UMI-ligation and nested PCR reads through MiXCR, listing each CDR3 protein once. The sample shows tens of thousands of distinct CDR3 sequences, 10% to 15% of them seen only once. Specimen: central memory CD4+ T cells from blood. All receptors come from a human donor in good health.

This clonotype was counted many times. The chain couples TRBV5-1 to TRBJ2-4; a weak D match, TRBD1 (7 bases). Trimming shortened V by 4 bases and J by 0 bases, and 20 bases separated the two germline ends. This CDR3 contains 18 residues. Germline CDR1 and CDR2: SGHRS and YFSETQ. The CDR3 reads CASSQEMAGGLAKNIQYF. The DNA for the CDR3 is TGCGCCAGCAGCCAGGAGATGGCAGGGGGGTTAGCCAAAAACATTCAGTACTTC.

The sample holds a few counts of this clonotype. The chain uses TRBV4-1 and TRBJ2-6; D not resolved. The CDR3 is 16 amino acids. In germline, CDR1 is MGHRA, CDR2 YSYEKL. V lost 7 bases and J lost 0, with 13 bases in between. The CDR3 DNA follows: TGCGCCAGCAAGACTCACATGGACTCTGGGGCCAACGTCCTGACTTTC. It is translated as CASKTHMDSGANVLTF.

This clonotype was seen at least ten times. The V call is TRBV5-1, the J call TRBJ1-1; D not certain. The CDR3 contains 14 residues. V lost 6 bases and J 0 bases, leaving 12 bases between the germline ends. The germline V gene encodes CDR1 SGHRS and CDR2 YFSETQ. CDR3 coding DNA: TGCGCCAGCACCCCGGGGAACATGAACACTGAAGCTTTCTTT. Amino acid sequence: CASTPGNMNTEAFF.

V and J are TRBV7-2 and TRBJ2-7; D is unresolved. Trimming took 3 bases from V and 3 from J, leaving 9 bases between them. Germline CDR1 is SGHTA and CDR2 is FQGNSA. The CDR3 length is 13 residues. The CDR3 DNA follows: TGTGCCAGCAGCTTCGCAACAAACTACGAGCAGTACTTC. Amino acids: CASSFATNYEQYF. Full variable domain (remainder filled in from reference TRBV7-2 and TRBJ2-7): GAGVSQSPSNKVTEKGKDVELRCDPISGHTALYWYRQSLGQGLEFLIYFQGNSAPDKSGLPSDRFSAERTGGSVSTLTIQRTQQEDSAVYLCASSFATNYEQYFGPGTRLTVT.

This chain joins TRBV27 and TRBJ1-1, with 7 bases aligning to TRBD1. V lost 3 bases, J lost 4 bases, and 8 bases stayed unmatched. Germline V gene data show CDR1 as MNHEY and CDR2 as SMNVEV (reference sequence). The CDR3 loop spans 15 amino acids. CDR3 amino acids: CASSFLGQGGTEAFF. The CDR3 DNA sequence: TGTGCCAGCAGTTTCTTGGGGCAGGGGGGCACTGAAGCTTTCTTT.

This clonotype was detected many times. The chain is built from TRBV29-1 and TRBJ1-1, with unresolved D. Trimming shortened V by 5 bases and J by 3 bases, and 4 bases separated the two germline ends. The CDR3 sequence is 10 residues long. Germline CDR1 reads SQVTM; CDR2 reads ANQGSEA. The chain's CDR3 is CSVLDTEAFF. In nucleotides, the CDR3 is TGCAGCGTTTTGGACACTGAAGCTTTCTTT.

As concerns this clonotype: Germline and junction disagree at one end, which may indicate a read error. The V gene is TRBV7-3, the J gene TRBJ2-1; TRBD1 matches 7 bases. The CDR3 sequence is 14 residues long. Germline CDR1 is SGHTA and CDR2 is FQGTGA. The CDR3 loop reads CACSPTGWGNEQFF. Written as DNA, the CDR3 is TGTGCCTGCAGCCCGACAGGGTGGGGCAATGAGCAGTTCTTC.

The chain combines TRBV2 with TRBJ2-2; D unclear. V shed 5 bases and J shed 0 bases, with 22 bases lying between them. The CDR3 totals 19 residues. Germline V gene lookup returns CDR1 SNHLY and CDR2 FYNNEI. CDR3 region: CASSTAHLFSSTNTGELFF. The CDR3 bases are TGTGCCAGCAGTACCGCCCACCTTTTTAGTAGTACGAACACCGGGGAGCTGTTTTTT.

This chain joins TRBV12-2 and TRBJ2-2. TRBV12-2 is deemed a pseudogene. This CDR3 is built from 12 residues. The CDR3 spells CASRSDSGELFF. The CDR3 coding sequence is TGTGCAAGTCGCTCGGACAGCGGGGAGCTGTTTTTT.

The table lists this clonotype with many counts. This chain joins TRBV20-1 and TRBJ2-7; no firm D call. The germline V gene has CDR1 DFQATT and CDR2 SNEGSKA (reference sequence). V was trimmed by 5 bases and J by 6 bases, leaving 17 bases between them. This CDR3 spans 13 amino acids. This CDR3 is CSAWGKGNREQYF. The DNA of the CDR3 is TGCAGTGCTTGGGGAAAAGGGAATCGCGAGCAGTACTTC.

The chain has TRBV6-1 and TRBJ2-1; D possibly corresponds to TRBD1 (6 bases). Trimming stripped 3 bases from V and 7 bases from J, with 16 bases between. CDR3 length equals 15 residues. Germline values: CDR1 MNHNS, CDR2 SASEGT. The CDR3, as DNA: TGTGCCAGCAGTGAGGGGGCAAGGGATAGAAATGAGCAGTTCTTC. This encodes CASSEGARDRNEQFF.

V gene TRBV6-1 combines with J gene TRBJ1-5; the D is unclear. This CDR3 has 15 residues. V lost 4 bases and J lost 0, with 10 bases in between. Per germline, CDR1 MNHNS and CDR2 SASEGT. Here the CDR3 DNA reads TGTGCCAGCAGTGGATCCCAATATAGCAATCAGCCCCAGCATTTT. Amino acid sequence: CASSGSQYSNQPQHF.

The J gene is TRBJ2-7, the V gene TRBV10-3; the D gene is possibly TRBD2 (7 bases). The CDR3 covers 14 residues. The germline V gene has CDR1 ENHRY and CDR2 SYGVKD. Between the trimmed V and J ends, which lost 4 bases and 2 bases, there was a span of 12 bases. The CDR3 region is CAISGGGATYEQYF. The CDR3 DNA reads TGTGCCATCAGTGGGGGGGGGGCCACCTACGAGCAGTACTTC.